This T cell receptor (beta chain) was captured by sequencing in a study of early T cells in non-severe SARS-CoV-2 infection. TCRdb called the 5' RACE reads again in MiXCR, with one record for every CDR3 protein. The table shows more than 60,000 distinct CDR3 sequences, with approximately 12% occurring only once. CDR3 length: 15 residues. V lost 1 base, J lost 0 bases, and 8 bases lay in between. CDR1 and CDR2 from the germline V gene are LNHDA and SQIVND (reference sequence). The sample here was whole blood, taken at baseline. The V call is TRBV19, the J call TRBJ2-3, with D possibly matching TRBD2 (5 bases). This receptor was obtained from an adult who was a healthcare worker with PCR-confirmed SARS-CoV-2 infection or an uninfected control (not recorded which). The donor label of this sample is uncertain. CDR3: CASSIGGGSTDTQYF. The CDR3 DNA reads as TGTGCCAGTAGTATAGGAGGAGGTAGCACAGATACGCAGTATTTT.